These 29 T cell receptor beta chains came from one sample sequenced in a study of blood T cell repertoires in COVID-19. TCRdb keeps only in-frame clones here, not all; method: immunoSEQ multiplex PCR. Of 200,000 to 250,000 clones listed, roughly 85% are singletons. The material sequenced was peripheral blood. The receptors come from a woman of 80 years or more with acute or convalescent COVID-19.

About this clone itself: Sequence at one end of the junction differs from germline and may be a read error. This chain links TRBV7-7 with TRBJ1-2, with a possible D match to TRBD1 (6 bases). Per germline, CDR1 SSHAT and CDR2 FNYEAQ (reference sequence). The CDR3 totals 16 residues. The CDR3 sequence is CASSLGAGELGYGYTF. The CDR3 DNA follows: TGTGCTAGCAGCTTAGGAGCAGGGGAGTTAGGCTATGGCTACACCTTC. The complete variable domain, with remaining parts taken from reference TRBV7-7 and TRBJ1-2, reads GAGVSQSPRYKVTKRGQDVTLRCDPISSHATLYWYQQALGQGPEFLTYFNYEAQPDKSGLPSDRFSAERPEGSISTLTIQRTEQRDSAMYRCASSLGAGELGYGYTFGSGTRLTVV.

The chain couples TRBV6-5 to TRBJ1-4; 7 bases line up with TRBD1. Trimming removed 8 bases from V and 8 bases from J; junction bases left unmatched: 14. The germline V gene has CDR1 MNHEY and CDR2 SVGAGI. The CDR3 has 15 amino acids. CDR3 amino acids: CASSERGQRGEKLFF. The CDR3 DNA follows: TGTGCCAGCTCCGAACGGGGACAGAGGGGCGAAAAACTGTTTTTT.

V gene TRBV5-6 combines with J gene TRBJ2-3, with TRBD2 matching 10 bases. This CDR3 is built from 17 residues. V shed 0 bases and J 7 bases; nucleotides not matched to a gene: 11. Per the germline V gene, CDR1 is SGHDT and CDR2 is YYEEEE. Here the CDR3 reads CASSLALRAGGPNTQYF. The CDR3 coding sequence is TGTGCCAGCAGCTTGGCCTTGAGAGCGGGGGGGCCTAATACGCAGTATTTT.

The chain couples TRBV15 to TRBJ2-7; 11 nucleotides match TRBD1. This CDR3 comprises 14 residues. The V gene end was trimmed by 5 bases and the J gene end by 3 bases; junction bases not matched to a gene: 3. Germline V gene data show CDR1 as LNHNV and CDR2 as YYDKDF (reference sequence). The CDR3 region is CATSFGTGGYEQYF. CDR3 bases: TGTGCCACCAGCTTCGGGACAGGGGGCTACGAGCAGTACTTC.

This clone has more than one count but fewer than ten. The genes are TRBV4-1 and TRBJ1-2; 7 positions match TRBD1. After removal of 1 base from V and 4 bases from J, the junction contained 6 bases not matched to a gene. The CDR3 extends over 15 amino acids. From germline, CDR1 is MGHRA and CDR2 YSYEKL. In DNA, the CDR3 is TGCGCCAGCAGCCAAGGGGGGGACAGTACCTATGGCTACACCTTC. Amino acids: CASSQGGDSTYGYTF.

The V gene is TRBV19, the J gene TRBJ1-5; TRBD1 is a possible D gene (5 bases). Germline loops: CDR1 LNHDA, CDR2 SQIVND (reference sequence). CDR3 size: 15 residues. Trimming pared 4 bases from V and 7 bases from J, leaving 17 bases between. CDR3 bases: TGTGCCAGTAGTACCGACAGCTCGGGAGAGCAGCCCCAGCATTTT. Its translation: CASSTDSSGEQPQHF.

The chain joins TRBV7-6 to TRBJ2-3, with 7 bases lining up with TRBD2. With 5 bases clipped from V and 2 bases from J, the junction kept 10 bases outside the gene matches. The CDR3 consists of 16 residues. Germline V gene sequence: CDR1 SGHVS, CDR2 FNYEAQ. The CDR3 sequence: CASSASGAEVTDTQYF. The DNA for the CDR3 is TGTGCCAGCAGCGCGAGCGGGGCGGAGGTCACAGATACGCAGTATTTT.

This chain joins TRBV9 and TRBJ2-3, with a weak D call TRBD1 (5 bases). Per germline, CDR1 SGDLS and CDR2 YYNGEE. Trimming pared 4 bases from V and 0 bases from J, leaving 15 bases between. This CDR3 comprises 16 residues. The CDR3 sequence is CASSFQQDISTDTQYF. Here the CDR3 DNA reads TGTGCCAGCAGCTTTCAACAGGACATTAGCACAGATACGCAGTATTTT.

J is TRBJ2-5 and V is TRBV27, with 8 bases identical to TRBD1. Germline CDR1 MNHEY, CDR2 SMNVEV (reference sequence). The V gene end was trimmed by 8 bases and the J gene end by 6 bases; junction bases not matched to a gene: 14. CDR3 size: 15 residues. The CDR3 loop is CASGEQGRTGQTQYF. CDR3 bases: TGTGCCAGCGGGGAGCAGGGGCGGACAGGGCAGACCCAGTACTTC.

This clone appeared a few times. V is TRBV7-6 and J is TRBJ2-1, with 12 bases matching TRBD2. Per the germline V gene, CDR1 is SGHVS and CDR2 is FNYEAQ. The CDR3 is 15 residues long. V lost 5 bases and J lost 6; bases outside the gene matches: 5. The CDR3 DNA is TGTGCCAGCAGCCTACTAGCGGGGGGCCCCAATGAGCAGTTCTTC. Translation: CASSLLAGGPNEQFF.

This chain connects TRBV6-1 to TRBJ2-3; no firm D call. CDR1 and CDR2 (germline): MNHNS, SASEGT. The germline V and J ends were trimmed by 2 bases and 2 bases, with 11 bases remaining between them. This CDR3 has 15 amino acids. CDR3 region: CASSELGGYTDTQYF. Here the CDR3 DNA reads TGTGCCAGCAGTGAACTTGGCGGCTACACAGATACGCAGTATTTT.

The chain employs TRBV11-2 and TRBJ2-7, with 9 nucleotides matching TRBD1. From germline, CDR1 is SGHAT and CDR2 FQNNGV. The CDR3 loop spans 15 amino acids. V trimming: 5 bases; J trimming: 3 bases; junction bases outside the gene matches: 8. The CDR3: CASSGGTGSNYEQYF. CDR3 DNA: TGTGCCAGCAGCGGCGGGACAGGGAGTAACTACGAGCAGTACTTC.

The V and J genes are TRBV7-2 and TRBJ2-5; 9 positions match TRBD2. The CDR3 has 14 residues. Per the germline V gene, CDR1 is SGHTA and CDR2 is FQGNSA. V lost 3 bases, J lost 2 bases, and 1 base stayed unmatched. DNA of the CDR3: TGTGCCAGCAGCTTGCTAGCGGGGCAAGAGACCCAGTACTTC. This encodes CASSLLAGQETQYF.

The chain couples TRBV6-6 to TRBJ1-5; TRBD1 might be the D (6 bases). Trimming shortened V by 3 bases and J by 7 bases, and 13 bases separated the two germline ends. Germline-derived CDR1 and CDR2 are MNHNY and SVGAGI (reference sequence). The CDR3 totals 14 residues. The CDR3 spells CASSYAGDGQPQHF. CDR3 sequence (DNA): TGTGCCAGCAGTTATGCAGGGGACGGGCAGCCCCAGCATTTT.

The chain carries TRBV7-9 and TRBJ1-1; the match to TRBD1 covers 7 bases. The ends lost 5 bases at V and 6 bases at J; junction bases unmatched: 15. Per germline, CDR1 SEHNR and CDR2 FQNEAQ (reference sequence). The length of the CDR3 is 16 residues. The CDR3 DNA follows: TGTGCCAGCAGCATCTCCCAAGGGGGCATGGTCCCTGAAGCTTTCTTT. It is translated as CASSISQGGMVPEAFF.

This rearrangement joins TRBV12-3 or TRBV12-4 to TRBJ2-7; 7 bases agree with TRBD1. Unmatched junction bases numbered 3, after V lost 5 bases and J lost 2 bases. CDR3 length: 13 residues. In nucleotides, the CDR3 is TGTGCCAGCAGTACCGGGACAGCCTACGAGCAGTACTTC. Protein sequence: CASSTGTAYEQYF.

The J gene is TRBJ2-7, the V gene TRBV28, with 7 bases matching TRBD2. The V segment lost 2 bases and the J segment 7 bases; nucleotides outside the gene matches: 14. CDR1 MDHEN and CDR2 SYDVKM come from the germline V gene. The CDR3 sequence is 16 residues long. CDR3 DNA sequence: TGTGCCAGCAGTTTAGAAACGGCTAGCGGTCCTTCGGAGCAGTACTTC. It translates to CASSLETASGPSEQYF.

CDR3 in amino acids: CASRFGESNEQYF. For the CDR3, the DNA is TGTGCCAGCAGGTTTGGGGAGTCCAACGAGCAGTACTTC. V usage is TRBV6-5 and J usage is TRBJ2-7; D might be TRBD2 (5 bases). Trimming took off 6 bases at V and 5 bases at J, with 14 bases between the two ends. Germline CDR1 MNHEY, CDR2 SVGAGI. This CDR3 is 13 amino acids long.

The genes are TRBV5-1 and TRBJ2-1; 10 positions agree with TRBD2. The length of the CDR3 is 17 residues. CDR1 is SGHRS, CDR2 YFSETQ, per germline. V was pared by 0 bases and J by 4 bases, with 7 bases of the junction left unmatched. CDR3 in amino acids: CASSLVAGGPKYNEQFF. In DNA, the CDR3 is TGCGCCAGCAGCTTGGTAGCGGGGGGCCCGAAATACAATGAGCAGTTCTTC.

The J gene is TRBJ2-3, the V gene TRBV5-1, with D maybe TRBD2 (6 bases). Trimming removed 10 bases from V and 0 bases from J, with 18 bases in between. Germline CDR1 is SGHRS and CDR2 is YFSETQ. The CDR3 spans 15 residues. CDR3 nucleotide sequence: TGCGCCGTCCCGGGAGCCACCGATAGCACAGATACGCAGTATTTT. Residues: CAVPGATDSTDTQYF.

This CDR3 reads CASSVGQGFRNQPQHF. The CDR3 region has the DNA TGTGCCAGCAGTGTAGGACAGGGGTTCCGCAATCAGCCCCAGCATTTT. V and J are TRBV6-1 and TRBJ1-5; TRBD1 aligns across 9 bases. This CDR3 is 16 amino acids long. CDR1 is MNHNS and CDR2 is SASEGT in the germline V gene. V dropped 4 bases and J dropped 2; count of bases not matched to a gene: 6.

The V and J genes are TRBV5-1 and TRBJ1-1; D gene uncertain. CDR3 length equals 14 residues. V lost 5 bases, J lost 2 bases, and 13 bases lay in between. CDR1 is SGHRS and CDR2 is YFSETQ in the germline V gene. The chain's CDR3 is CASSVARGNTEAFF. CDR3 nucleotide sequence: TGCGCCAGCAGTGTAGCACGGGGAAACACTGAAGCTTTCTTT.

This clone was detected only once. The CDR3 here is CASSPGGTGDYEQYF. The CDR3 coding sequence is TGTGCCAGCTCACCAGGGGGGACAGGGGACTACGAGCAGTACTTC. This chain joins TRBV18 and TRBJ2-7, with 10 bases identical to TRBD1. The germline V gene has CDR1 KGHSH and CDR2 LQKENI. V was clipped by 2 bases and J by 3 bases; unmatched bases: 4. The CDR3 is made up of 15 amino acids.

To note about this clone: This CDR3 is also generated by other DNA sequences in the sample. The chain is built from TRBV10-3 and TRBJ1-1, with 7 positions matching TRBD1. V lost 0 bases and J lost 2; bases outside the gene matches: 3. The germline V gene encodes CDR1 ENHRY and CDR2 SYGVKD. This CDR3 has 15 residues. The CDR3 DNA sequence: TGTGCCATCAGTGAGTCAGGACAGGTCAACACTGAAGCTTTCTTT. Its protein product is CAISESGQVNTEAFF.

This clone was observed a handful of times. The chain carries TRBV2 and TRBJ2-1; D unresolved. Trimming took off 5 bases at V and 4 bases at J, with 9 bases between the two ends. Looked up from germline, CDR1 is SNHLY and CDR2 is FYNNEI. This CDR3 comprises 13 residues. CDR3 nucleotide sequence: TGTGCCAGCAGTACCACAGCTTACAATGAGCAGTTCTTC. Protein product: CASSTTAYNEQFF.

The rearrangement links TRBV7-2 to TRBJ1-1; D not resolved. Germline V CDR1 and CDR2: SGHTA, FQGNSA. V was shortened by 5 bases and J by 0 bases, with 10 bases between the two germline ends. This CDR3 spans 14 amino acids. CDR3 region: CASSAGRLNTEAFF. The CDR3 DNA reads as TGTGCCAGCAGCGCCGGCAGGCTGAACACTGAAGCTTTCTTT.

Comments on this clone: The identical CDR3 is also encoded by other nucleotide sequences in the sample. V gene TRBV6-1 combines with J gene TRBJ2-5, with D perhaps TRBD2 (6 bases). Per germline, CDR1 MNHNS and CDR2 SASEGT. This CDR3 region has 14 residues. Trimming took off 1 base at V and 5 bases at J, with 11 bases between the two ends. DNA of the CDR3: TGTGCCAGCAGTGAAGGGAGGGTCCCGGAGACCCAGTACTTC. It codes for CASSEGRVPETQYF.

The chain joins TRBV3-1 (or the pseudogene TRBV3-2) to TRBJ1-5, with 7 bases lining up with TRBD1. Per germline, CDR1 LGHDT and CDR2 YNNKEL (reference sequence). After removal of 3 bases from V and 3 bases from J, the junction contained 2 bases not matched to a gene. CDR3 size: 14 residues. The CDR3 coding sequence is TGTGCCAGCAGCCAGGGACAGCACAATCAGCCCCAGCATTTT. Translation gives CASSQGQHNQPQHF.

The chain has TRBV2 and TRBJ2-7, with 7 positions matching TRBD1. The CDR3 loop spans 13 amino acids. Germline trimming cut 5 bases from V and 2 bases from J; bases unmatched to any gene: 3. Germline V gene sequence: CDR1 SNHLY, CDR2 FYNNEI. CDR3 loop: CASSLQGTYEQYF. For the CDR3, the DNA is TGTGCCAGCAGTCTACAGGGGACCTACGAGCAGTACTTC. The full variable domain, in which reference TRBV2 and TRBJ2-7 provide the parts outside the CDR3, is EPEVTQTPSHQVTQMGQEVILRCVPISNHLYFYWYRQILGQKVEFLVSFYNNEISEKSEIFDDQFSVERPDGSNFTLKIRSTKLEDSAMYFCASSLQGTYEQYFGPGTRLTVT.